The 7 T cell receptor beta chains below were found in one sample sequenced in a study of T cell repertoires in cytomegalovirus infection. What these receptors recognize is not known. Each CDR3 protein gets one entry after TCRdb re-called the reads with MiXCR. The top ten clones hold under 15% of a sample with around 770,000 distinct CDR3 sequences, 25% to 35% of them seen once. Sequenced material: cultured CD8+ T cells from PBMCs, taken from culture after CMV antigen stimulation. The receptors derive from a human donor in good health (CMV status not recorded). Some clones in this sample may be carry-over from other donors' samples.

The table lists this clonotype with a few counts. This chain links TRBV7-2 with TRBJ2-5; no reliable D call. V shed 1 base and J shed 5 bases, with 8 bases lying between them. The germline V gene encodes CDR1 SGHTA and CDR2 FQGNSA. This CDR3 has 13 residues. CDR3 protein: CASSLDPAETQYF. The CDR3 DNA follows: TGTGCCAGCAGCTTAGATCCTGCCGAGACCCAGTACTTC.

This clonotype was found once. This sequence joins TRBV11-3 and TRBJ2-7; the D is unclear. V was cut by 5 bases and J by 5 bases, with 13 bases left in between. The CDR3 length is 13 residues. The germline V gene encodes CDR1 SGHNT and CDR2 YENEEA. The CDR3 reads CASSPKATDEQYF. For the CDR3, the DNA is TGTGCCAGCAGCCCCAAGGCTACTGACGAGCAGTACTTC.

In its sample, this clonotype was seen a few times. The chain is built from TRBV7-9 and TRBJ1-5; D perhaps matches TRBD1 (5 bases). The CDR3 runs to 12 residues. Trimming took off 5 bases at V and 11 bases at J, with 13 bases between the two ends. Looked up from germline, CDR1 is SEHNR and CDR2 is FQNEAQ (reference sequence). The CDR3 DNA reads as TGTGCCAGCAGCCCTGGAGGGGTAGCCCAGCATTTT. It yields the protein CASSPGGVAQHF.

The CDR3 here is CASSSRQGAGHEQYF. CDR3 DNA sequence: TGCGCCAGCAGCTCGCGACAGGGGGCCGGCCACGAGCAGTACTTC. The rearrangement joins TRBV5-1 to TRBJ2-7; 10 bases map to TRBD1. This CDR3 is built from 15 residues. The V and J ends lost 3 bases and 5 bases, in that order; junction bases with no gene match: 8. The V gene's germline CDR1 is SGHRS and CDR2 YFSETQ. The entire variable domain, with the rest obtained from reference TRBV5-1 and TRBJ2-7, is as follows: KAGVTQTPRYLIKTRGQQVTLSCSPISGHRSVSWYQQTPGQGLQFLFEYFSETQRNKGNFPGRFSGRQFSNSRSEMNVSTLELGDSALYLCASSSRQGAGHEQYFGPGTRLTVT.

This clonotype was seen more than once but under ten times. CDR3 coding DNA: TGTGCCAGCAGCTTAGGGGCAGGGTGGACTAGCACAGATACGCAGTATTTT. Its protein product is CASSLGAGWTSTDTQYF. The rearrangement uses TRBV5-6 and TRBJ2-3, with D perhaps being TRBD1 or TRBD2 (5 bases each). Per germline, CDR1 SGHDT and CDR2 YYEEEE. This CDR3 comprises 17 residues. V lost 2 bases, J lost 0 bases, and 16 bases lay in between.

The V gene is TRBV7-9, the J gene TRBJ1-4, with no clear D. The V and J ends lost 6 bases and 8 bases respectively, with 10 bases between them. This CDR3 is 12 amino acids long. The germline CDR1 and CDR2 sequences are SEHNR and FQNEAQ (reference sequence). The CDR3, as DNA: TGTGCCAGCAGGCGGACGGACGAAAAACTGTTTTTT. As protein: CASRRTDEKLFF.

This clonotype was seen a handful of times. The V gene is TRBV27, the J gene TRBJ2-4; 9 bases fit TRBD1. The CDR3 covers 16 residues. V trimming: 5 bases; J trimming: 1 base; junction bases outside the gene matches: 6. CDR1 and CDR2 from the germline V gene are MNHEY and SMNVEV (reference sequence). The CDR3 DNA reads TGTGCCAGCAGTCCCTGGACAGGGGTGGCCAAAAACATTCAGTACTTC. The encoded protein is CASSPWTGVAKNIQYF.